Each of the 23 T cell receptor beta chains below was sequenced from the same sample in a study of CD8 T cells in ankylosing spondylitis. TCRdb used MiXCR to reprocess the 5' RACE reads, holding one entry per CDR3 protein. The sample contains just over 300,000 distinct CDR3 sequences, 20% to 25% of which appear only once. The sequenced sample was blood, either unsorted or a sorted T cell fraction (not recorded which). The receptors derive from a female donor with ankylosing spondylitis or in good health (not recorded which).

In this sample, this clonotype turned up a few times. The chain is built from TRBV5-6 and TRBJ2-1; possible D gene TRBD2, 5 bases. Germline V lookup: CDR1 SGHDT, CDR2 YYEEEE. The CDR3 is 15 amino acids. V shed 3 bases and J shed 9 bases, with 19 bases lying between them. The CDR3 DNA follows: TGTGCCAGCAGCTCCCCCGAAAGACCTAGCCCTGAGCAGTTCTTC. Protein product: CASSSPERPSPEQFF.

This chain connects TRBV6-4 to TRBJ2-5; D is perhaps TRBD2 (6 bases). The length of the CDR3 is 12 residues. Germline assignment: CDR1 MRHNA and CDR2 SNTAGT. Trimming stripped 10 bases from V and 5 bases from J, with 14 bases between. The CDR3 region is CATGEEGETQYF. The CDR3 DNA reads as TGTGCCACCGGGGAGGAGGGGGAGACCCAGTACTTC.

This clonotype came up many times. CDR3 bases: TGCAGTGCTAGAGACAGGGGGCAGAGCTACACCTTC. It encodes CSARDRGQSYTF. The chain employs TRBV20-1 and TRBJ1-2; 8 bases are a match to TRBD1. Per the germline V gene, CDR1 is DFQATT and CDR2 is SNEGSKA (reference sequence). V shed 0 bases and J 9 bases; nucleotides not matched to a gene: 3. The CDR3 is 12 amino acids.

Notes on this clonotype: Compared with germline, one end of the junction differs, possibly owing to a read error. J is TRBJ1-1 and V is TRBV19; 7 positions agree with TRBD1. The CDR3 loop spans 14 amino acids. CDR1 is LNHDA and CDR2 is SQIVND in the germline V gene (reference sequence). The CDR3 region is CVSSYNRGLTEAFF. CDR3 nucleotide sequence: TGTGTCAGTAGTTATAACAGGGGTTTGACTGAAGCTTTCTTT.

The chain is built from TRBV5-6 and TRBJ1-6; D unclear. The CDR3 is made up of 16 amino acids. The germline V gene has CDR1 SGHDT and CDR2 YYEEEE. The V end was cut by 4 bases, the J end by 6 bases, with 17 bases between. The CDR3 nucleotides are TGTGCCAGCAGCCCGCTGGGAAATCCTTCTAATTCACCCCTCCACTTT. Translated, it gives CASSPLGNPSNSPLHF.

This clonotype was counted a few times. The V gene is TRBV5-1, the J gene TRBJ2-1; TRBD2 matches at 7 bases. J lost 5 bases, V lost 4 bases, and 6 bases had no gene match. Germline assignment: CDR1 SGHRS and CDR2 YFSETQ. This CDR3 comprises 14 residues. The CDR3 nucleotides are TGCGCCAGCAGCGTCGGGGGGAATAACAATGAGCAGTTCTTC. Translating gives CASSVGGNNNEQFF.

This clonotype was observed a handful of times. The genes are TRBV20-1 and TRBJ2-7; 7 bases fit TRBD1. The CDR3 extends over 14 amino acids. Per the germline V gene, CDR1 is DFQATT and CDR2 is SNEGSKA (reference sequence). The V and J ends lost 5 bases and 0 bases, in that order; junction bases with no gene match: 7. The CDR3 loop reads CSAHGQEISYEQYF. The CDR3 region has the DNA TGCAGTGCTCATGGACAGGAAATCTCCTACGAGCAGTACTTC.

This rearrangement joins TRBV7-2 to TRBJ2-5, with 14 nucleotides matching TRBD2. CDR3 size: 17 residues. V shed 4 bases and J 1 base; nucleotides not matched to a gene: 5. Germline V gene data show CDR1 as SGHTA and CDR2 as FQGNSA. The DNA of the CDR3 is TGTGCCAGCAGCTCGGGACTAGCGGGAGTTGGCCAAGAGACCCAGTACTTC. It yields the protein CASSSGLAGVGQETQYF.

The chain links TRBV12-3 or TRBV12-4 to TRBJ2-7, with 8 bases fitting TRBD1. The V gene end was trimmed by 6 bases and the J gene end by 3 bases; junction bases not matched to a gene: 4. This CDR3 comprises 13 residues. The CDR3: CASSDGTGYEQYF. The CDR3 nucleotides read TGTGCCAGCAGCGATGGGACAGGCTACGAGCAGTACTTC.

Only a few counts were recorded for this clonotype. The chain recombines TRBV9 with TRBJ2-7; no firm D call. The CDR3 runs to 14 residues. V shed 0 bases and J shed 2 bases, with 9 bases lying between them. Per the germline V gene, CDR1 is SGDLS and CDR2 is YYNGEE. The CDR3 DNA reads as TGTGCCAGCAGCGTAGGTCCAGATCCCTACGAGCAGTACTTC. Translated: CASSVGPDPYEQYF.

This clonotype was found a few times. The CDR3 is CASSLGLENIQYF. In nucleotides, the CDR3 is TGCGCCAGCAGCCTGGGACTAGAAAACATTCAGTACTTC. The J gene is TRBJ2-4, the V gene TRBV4-3, with 8 bases identical to TRBD2. Trimming cost V 4 bases and J 5 bases; bases outside gene matches: 1. Germline V CDR1 and CDR2: LGHNA, YSLEER. The CDR3 sequence is 13 residues long.

The V and J genes are TRBV29-1 and TRBJ2-1, with 8 bases that match TRBD2. V was pared by 0 bases and J by 5 bases, with 9 bases of the junction left unmatched. This CDR3 is built from 16 residues. Germline-derived CDR1 and CDR2 are SQVTM and ANQGSEA. In DNA, the CDR3 is TGCAGCGTTGAAGATAGGGATAGCGGGGTCAACAATGAGCAGTTCTTC. Protein sequence: CSVEDRDSGVNNEQFF.

This clonotype was seen only a few times. The V and J genes are TRBV9 and TRBJ2-2, with TRBD2 as a possible D gene (6 bases). V was pared by 3 bases and J by 3 bases, with 15 bases between. Germline V gene lookup returns CDR1 SGDLS and CDR2 YYNGEE. The CDR3 length is 16 residues. This chain's CDR3 is CASSERPGADTGELFF. The CDR3 nucleotides are TGTGCCAGCAGCGAGCGGCCGGGAGCGGACACCGGGGAGCTGTTTTTT.

The J gene is TRBJ2-7, the V gene TRBV6-2 or TRBV6-3, with TRBD1 as a possible D gene (5 bases). V lost 1 base and J 1 base, leaving 14 bases between the germline ends. Germline CDR1 reads MNHEY; CDR2 reads SVGEGT. CDR3 length: 16 amino acids. In DNA form, the CDR3 reads TGTGCCAGCAGTTACTGGGGCTCCCAGAGATCCTACGAGCAGTACTTC. Translating gives CASSYWGSQRSYEQYF.

A few counts support this clonotype. This rearrangement joins TRBV20-1 to TRBJ2-3; the D gene is possibly TRBD2 (6 bases). The CDR3 contains 15 residues. Per germline, CDR1 DFQATT and CDR2 SNEGSKA (reference sequence). V was shortened by 3 bases and J by 1 base, with 14 bases between the two germline ends. CDR3 nucleotides: TGCAGTGCTAGGAACGGGAGAGAGGGCACAGATACGCAGTATTTT. This encodes CSARNGREGTDTQYF.

The sample holds a few counts of this clonotype. The CDR3 protein is CASTRLGYEQYF. The CDR3 nucleotides read TGTGCCAGCACCCGACTTGGCTACGAGCAGTACTTC. The chain employs TRBV12-3 or TRBV12-4 and TRBJ2-7; the D is unclear. The CDR3 runs 12 residues. The germline V and J ends were trimmed by 7 bases and 3 bases, with 10 bases remaining between them.

This clonotype was picked up many times. This chain links TRBV29-1 with TRBJ2-5; 7 bases are a match to TRBD2. The CDR3 sequence is 12 residues long. CDR1 and CDR2 (germline): SQVTM, ANQGSEA. The V segment lost 7 bases and the J segment 2 bases; nucleotides outside the gene matches: 4. For the CDR3, the DNA is TGCAGCGGGGGGGGGTTGCAAGAGACCCAGTACTTC. It codes for CSGGGLQETQYF.

This clonotype turned up a few times. V is TRBV7-9 and J is TRBJ2-2, with 11 bases that match TRBD2. This CDR3 contains 15 residues. Germline V gene sequence: CDR1 SEHNR, CDR2 FQNEAQ (reference sequence). The V gene end was trimmed by 5 bases and the J gene end by 4 bases; junction bases not matched to a gene: 3. The CDR3 here is CASSILAGATGELFF. The CDR3 nucleotides are TGTGCCAGCAGCATACTAGCGGGAGCCACCGGGGAGCTGTTTTTT.

This clonotype has more than one count but fewer than ten. The CDR3, as DNA: TGTGCCAGCAGCCCCAGACTAGAAGTTAGCCACGAGCAGTACTTC. Its protein is CASSPRLEVSHEQYF. V usage is TRBV9 and J usage is TRBJ2-7; tentatively, D is TRBD2 (6 bases). CDR1 is SGDLS and CDR2 is YYNGEE in the germline V gene. The CDR3 has 15 residues. The germline V and J ends were trimmed by 4 bases and 5 bases, with 19 bases remaining between them. The variable domain in full, with the rest retrieved from reference TRBV9 and TRBJ2-7, is DSGVTQTPKHLITATGQRVTLRCSPRSGDLSVYWYQQSLDQGLQFLIQYYNGEERAKGNILERFSAQQFPDLHSELNLSSLELGDSALYFCASSPRLEVSHEQYFGPGTRLTVT.

The chain combines TRBV6-2 or TRBV6-3 with TRBJ2-1, with a weak D call TRBD2 (6 bases). CDR1 and CDR2 (germline): MNHEY, SVGEGT. The CDR3 spans 17 residues. Trimming pared 5 bases from V and 2 bases from J, leaving 19 bases between. Here the CDR3 DNA reads TGTGCCAGCAGTCACCCTAGGACTATGGCGGCCTACAATGAGCAGTTCTTC. Its translation: CASSHPRTMAAYNEQFF.

CDR3 coding DNA: TGCGCCAGCAGCTTGGAACTAGCGGGAGGGTGGGAGCAGTTCTTC. Its protein is CASSLELAGGWEQFF. The chain is built from TRBV5-1 and TRBJ2-1; TRBD2 aligns across 13 bases. The V segment lost 0 bases and the J segment 10 bases; nucleotides outside the gene matches: 4. Germline loops: CDR1 SGHRS, CDR2 YFSETQ. The CDR3 extends over 15 amino acids.

This clonotype was counted many times. The chain recombines TRBV10-3 with TRBJ2-1; D remains ambiguous. The CDR3 is 16 residues long. Trimming removed 2 bases from V and 0 bases from J, with 11 bases in between. In germline, CDR1 is ENHRY, CDR2 SYGVKD. The DNA of the CDR3 is TGTGCCATCAGTGAGGCCAGTGGAAGCTCCTACAATGAGCAGTTCTTC. It codes for CAISEASGSSYNEQFF.

This clonotype has just a few counts. CDR3 bases: TGTGCCAGCGGGAGGGCGAGCTCCTACGAGCAGTACTTC. This translates into CASGRASSYEQYF. The chain carries TRBV7-9 and TRBJ2-7; 7 bases line up with TRBD2. Trimming took 8 bases from V and 0 from J; bases not matched to a gene: 4. The CDR3 extends over 13 amino acids. In germline, CDR1 is SEHNR, CDR2 FQNEAQ (reference sequence).